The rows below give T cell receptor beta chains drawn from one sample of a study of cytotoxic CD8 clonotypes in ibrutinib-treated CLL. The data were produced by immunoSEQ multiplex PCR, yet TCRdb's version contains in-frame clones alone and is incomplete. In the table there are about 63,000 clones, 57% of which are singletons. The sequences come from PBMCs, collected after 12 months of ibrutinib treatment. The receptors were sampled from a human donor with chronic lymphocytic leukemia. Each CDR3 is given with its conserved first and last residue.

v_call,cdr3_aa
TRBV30,CAWSVGLSGNTIYF
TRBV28,CASQLNEKLFF
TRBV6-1,CASNRVEGGSPLHF
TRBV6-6,CASSSGQLAKNIQYF
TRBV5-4,CASSQSGTLLGELFF
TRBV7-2,CASSPRRDGSLQHF
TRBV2,CASSETRQGAKTQYF
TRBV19,CASSTRGQGNYGYTF
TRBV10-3,CAGVPPGADLATEAFF
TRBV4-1,CASSQDEGRSSPLHF
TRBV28,CASNPRATVNEKLFF
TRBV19,CASQAGGPETQYF
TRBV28,CASSSGQGTNQPQHF
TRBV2,CASSGDGTETQYF
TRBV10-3,CAISESGGIQPQHF
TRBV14,CASSPWGFLNEQFF
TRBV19,CASSMHTVDTGELFF
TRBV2,CASRNDGTAYEQYF
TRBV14,CASSLKTRNEQFF
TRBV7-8,CASSLAIGGAQPQHF
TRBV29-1,CSVVGGGWGYTF
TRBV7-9,CASSFKVTGAMDF
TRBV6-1,CASTLSGGSTDTQYF
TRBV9,CASSVLGGNEQFF
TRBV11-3,CASSLATPSDTQYF
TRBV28,CASSLGGVQNTIYF
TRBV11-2,CASSFDRGRTGELFF
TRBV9,CASSGGRSTATNEKLFF
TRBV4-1,CASSQARDTANTGELFF
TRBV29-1,CSVAVQADTQYF
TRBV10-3,CAISGGLAAYEQYF
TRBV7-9,CASSLGTNYNEQFF
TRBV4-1,CASSQWDRDRNEQFF
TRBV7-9,CASSTDLGGRALTGELFF